This T cell receptor (beta chain) was identified during a study of identical twins. Overall study results and limits: Sequences that were out-of-frame, alpha and twin-shared displayed an excess of low generation probability. Models underestimated TCR alpha sharing (out-of-frame) in monozygotic twins.

TCRdb recomputed calls from the 5' RACE reads with MiXCR, one row per CDR3 protein. The table lists nearly 900,000 distinct CDR3 sequences, roughly an eighth of them singletons, with around 1.6% in the top ten. In regard to this clonotype: Antigen unknown.

Germline CDR1 is SEHNR and CDR2 is FQNEAQ (reference sequence). The junction had 5 bases not matched to a gene; V was cut back by 2 bases and J by 3 bases. This CDR3 has 15 amino acids. These data were likewise used in another study, on yellow fever vaccine responses in identical twins.

Sequenced: PBMCs. The V call is TRBV7-9, the J call TRBJ2-7; 9 bases match TRBD2. The TCR originated in a young woman in good health. The CDR3 DNA sequence: TGTGCCAGCAGCTTATTCTCTAGCGGGAACTACGAGCAGTACTTC. Translation: CASSLFSSGNYEQYF.